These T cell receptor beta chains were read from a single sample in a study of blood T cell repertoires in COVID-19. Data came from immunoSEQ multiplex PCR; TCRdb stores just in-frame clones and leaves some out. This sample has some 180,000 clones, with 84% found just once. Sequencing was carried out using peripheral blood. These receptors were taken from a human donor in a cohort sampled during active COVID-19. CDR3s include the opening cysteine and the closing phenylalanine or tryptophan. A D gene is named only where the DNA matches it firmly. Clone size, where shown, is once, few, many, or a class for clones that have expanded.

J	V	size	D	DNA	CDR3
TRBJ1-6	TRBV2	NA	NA	TGTGCCAGCAGTGGGGGAGGCTCACCCCTCCACTTT	CASSGGGSPLHF
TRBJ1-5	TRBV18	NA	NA	TGTGCCAGCTCACCAGTGACAGGCGGGCAGCCCCAGCATTTT	CASSPVTGGQPQHF
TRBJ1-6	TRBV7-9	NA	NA	TGTGCCAGCAGTTCTCAGGGAAGAATTTCACCCCTCCACTTT	CASSSQGRISPLHF
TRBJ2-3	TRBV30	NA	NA	TGTGCCTGGAGTAATAGGGGCCGCACAGATACGCAGTATTTT	CAWSNRGRTDTQYF
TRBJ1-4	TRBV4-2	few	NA	TGTGCCAGCAGCCGAGACTCGGGGGAAAAACTGTTTTTT	CASSRDSGEKLFF
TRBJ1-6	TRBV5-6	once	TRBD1	TGTGCCAGCTCTCCCACCGACAGGGGCAATAATTCACCCCTCCACTTT	CASSPTDRGNNSPLHF
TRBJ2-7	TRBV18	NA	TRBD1	TGTGCCAGCTCCCCCAGGACAGGGGGCCTCTACGAGCAGTACTTC	CASSPRTGGLYEQYF
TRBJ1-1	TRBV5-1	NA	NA	TGCGCCAGCAGCTTGGCCTCTTTCTCAGGGGCCACTGAAGCTTTCTTT	CASSLASFSGATEAFF
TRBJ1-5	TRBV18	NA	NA	TGTGCCAGCTCACGTAATAGCAATCAGCCCCAGCATTTT	CASSRNSNQPQHF
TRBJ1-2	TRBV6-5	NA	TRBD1	TGTGCCAGCGGGGGGGACAGGGGGCGCGGCTATGGCTACACCTTC	CASGGDRGRGYGYTF
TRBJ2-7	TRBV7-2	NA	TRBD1	TGTGCCAGCAGCTACCGACAGGGGGCCTACGAGCAGTACTTC	CASSYRQGAYEQYF
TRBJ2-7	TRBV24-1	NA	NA	TGTGCCACCAGCCCATCAGGAGGTTTGGAGAGGAGGGTTTGCTACGAGCAGTACTTC	CATSPSGGLERRVCYEQYF
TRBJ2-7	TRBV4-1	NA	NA	TGCGCCAGCAGCCAAGTAGGGGAAGTCTACGAGCAGTACTTC	CASSQVGEVYEQYF
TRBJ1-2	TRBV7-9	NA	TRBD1	TGTGCCAGCAGCCGACAGGGGGACTATGGCTACACCTTC	CASSRQGDYGYTF
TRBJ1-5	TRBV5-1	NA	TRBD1	TGCGCCAGCAGCCCCGGGACAGGGGCCCAGCCCCAGCATTTT	CASSPGTGAQPQHF
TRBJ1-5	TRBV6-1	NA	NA	TGTGCCAGCAGTGAGGCCGGGGGGAATGCTCAGCCCCAGCATTTT	CASSEAGGNAQPQHF
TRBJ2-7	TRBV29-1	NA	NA	TGCAGCGTTGCCGCCGGGACATACTACGAGCAGTACTTC	CSVAAGTYYEQYF
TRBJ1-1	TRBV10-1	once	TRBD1	TGCGCCAGCAGTGAGTCTGAGGGGGCGAGGTCTGAAGCTTTCTTT	CASSESEGARSEAFF
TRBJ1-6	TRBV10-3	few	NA	TGTGCCATCAGTGAAGAGACTATTAATTCACCCCTCCACTTT	CAISEETINSPLHF
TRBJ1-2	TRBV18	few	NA	TGTGCCAGCTCACCCCCAGGGTTATATGGCTACACCTTC	CASSPPGLYGYTF
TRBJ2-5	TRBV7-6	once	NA	TGTGCCAGCAACCCCGGAGGGGGCTGGGAGACCCAGTACTTC	CASNPGGGWETQYF
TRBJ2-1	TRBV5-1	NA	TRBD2	TGCGCCAGCAGCCTCCCTAGCGGGGGGTTGGACAATGAGCAGTTCTTC	CASSLPSGGLDNEQFF
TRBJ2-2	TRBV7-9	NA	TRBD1	TGTGCCAGCAGCTTGGGGACAGGGAGAGACGGGGAGCTGTTTTTT	CASSLGTGRDGELFF
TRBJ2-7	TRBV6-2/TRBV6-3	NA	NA	TGTGCCAGCAGTTACGATGGCAGTTCCTACGAGCAGTACTTC	CASSYDGSSYEQYF
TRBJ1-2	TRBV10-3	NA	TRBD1	TGTGCCATCAGTGATGGACAGGGCCATGGCTACACCTTC	CAISDGQGHGYTF
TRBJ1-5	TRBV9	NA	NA	TGTGCCAGCAGCGTAGATGGGACATGGGGGCAGCCCCAGCATTTT	CASSVDGTWGQPQHF
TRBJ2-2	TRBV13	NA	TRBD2	TGTGCCAGCAGCTTCTTGGGACTAGCGGGGAACACCGGGGAGCTGTTTTTT	CASSFLGLAGNTGELFF
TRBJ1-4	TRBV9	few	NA	TGTGCCAGCAGCGTCGCGGAGGAGGATGAAAAACTGTTTTTT	CASSVAEEDEKLFF
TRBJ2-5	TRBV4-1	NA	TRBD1	TGCGCCAGCAGCCAACCTGACAGGGGAGAGACCCAGTACTTC	CASSQPDRGETQYF